This T cell receptor (beta chain) stems from a study of CD8+CD57+ T cells in acquired aplastic anemia. Study-level points and caveats: Approximately 28 CD8+ CDR3 sequences were shared between patients and controls.

This CDR3 is built from 14 residues. Trimming left V 1 base short and J 12 bases short, with 13 bases between. Germline assignment: CDR1 MNHNS and CDR2 SASEGT. Genomic DNA served as template for TCR beta VDJ and CDR3 profiling. TCRdb processed the reads anew with MiXCR; each CDR3 protein has one entry. Found here are hundreds of thousands of distinct CDR3 sequences, about a third of them singletons; the top ten hold 0.82%. The sample holds a few counts of this clonotype. Its target is not known. Individuals selected for sequencing had exhibited CD8+CD57+ cell expansion on flow cytometry. The chain is built from TRBV6-1 and TRBJ1-6; D gene ambiguous. This sequence was found in a human donor with aplastic anemia. Sequenced material: sorted CD4+, CD8+, or CD8+CD57+ T cells (not recorded which) from PBMCs. The CDR3 loop is CASSEVQADRPLHF. The CDR3 bases are TGTGCCAGCAGTGAAGTCCAGGCCGATAGACCCCTCCACTTT.